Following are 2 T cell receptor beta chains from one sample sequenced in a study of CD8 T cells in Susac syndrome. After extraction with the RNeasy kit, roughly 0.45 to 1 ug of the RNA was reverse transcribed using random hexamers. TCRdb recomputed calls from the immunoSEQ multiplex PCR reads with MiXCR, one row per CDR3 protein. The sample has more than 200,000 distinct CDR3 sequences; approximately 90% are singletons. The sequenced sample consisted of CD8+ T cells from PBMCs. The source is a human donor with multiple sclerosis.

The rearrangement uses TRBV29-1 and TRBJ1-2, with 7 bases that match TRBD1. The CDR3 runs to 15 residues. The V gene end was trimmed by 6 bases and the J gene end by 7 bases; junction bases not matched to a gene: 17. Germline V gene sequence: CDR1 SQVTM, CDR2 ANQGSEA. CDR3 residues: CSVQGQEKPTGGYTF. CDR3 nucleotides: TGCAGCGTCCAAGGACAGGAGAAACCCACGGGTGGCTACACCTTC.

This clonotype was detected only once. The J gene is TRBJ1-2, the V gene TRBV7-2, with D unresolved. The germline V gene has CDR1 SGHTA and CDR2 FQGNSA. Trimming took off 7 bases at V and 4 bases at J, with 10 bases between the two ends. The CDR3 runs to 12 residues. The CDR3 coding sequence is TGTGCCAGCACTCTGGGAAGCTATGGCTACACCTTC. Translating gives CASTLGSYGYTF.